This T cell receptor (beta chain) was sequenced for a study of regulatory T cells in long-lasting Graves disease. Findings and limits, study-wide: Repertoires from persistent disease leaned toward TRBV28, TRBJ1-2 and TRBJ2-5. It was peripheral blood alone, not thyroid tissue, that was studied.

This clonotype was seen more than once but under ten times. Its matching antigen is unknown. For TCR beta, libraries came from iRepertoire HTBI primers and Arm-PCR of CDR3 regions. TCRdb called the multiplex PCR reads again in MiXCR, with one record for every CDR3 protein. Of around 320,000 distinct CDR3 sequences in the sample, roughly 17% were seen once. The CDR3 sequence is 15 residues long. Germline V gene lookup returns CDR1 LGHNA and CDR2 YSLEER. V was trimmed by 1 base and J by 6 bases, leaving 14 bases between them. Time point denoted: newly diagnosed GD, antithyroid drugs for less than 3 months. With RNA extracted from PBMCs as input, the TCR library was made. These data are also associated with another study on T cells in Graves' hyperthyroidism and ophthalmopathy.

The sample was peripheral blood mononuclear cells (PBMCs), taken at new diagnosis, from a patient treated with antithyroid drugs. J is TRBJ2-3 and V is TRBV4-3; D tentatively reads TRBD1 or TRBD2 (5 bases each). This TCR was sampled from a middle-aged man with Graves disease. CDR3 bases: TGCGCCAGCAGCCAAGGGGACCGCCTTGATGATACGCAGTATTTT. It encodes CASSQGDRLDDTQYF.